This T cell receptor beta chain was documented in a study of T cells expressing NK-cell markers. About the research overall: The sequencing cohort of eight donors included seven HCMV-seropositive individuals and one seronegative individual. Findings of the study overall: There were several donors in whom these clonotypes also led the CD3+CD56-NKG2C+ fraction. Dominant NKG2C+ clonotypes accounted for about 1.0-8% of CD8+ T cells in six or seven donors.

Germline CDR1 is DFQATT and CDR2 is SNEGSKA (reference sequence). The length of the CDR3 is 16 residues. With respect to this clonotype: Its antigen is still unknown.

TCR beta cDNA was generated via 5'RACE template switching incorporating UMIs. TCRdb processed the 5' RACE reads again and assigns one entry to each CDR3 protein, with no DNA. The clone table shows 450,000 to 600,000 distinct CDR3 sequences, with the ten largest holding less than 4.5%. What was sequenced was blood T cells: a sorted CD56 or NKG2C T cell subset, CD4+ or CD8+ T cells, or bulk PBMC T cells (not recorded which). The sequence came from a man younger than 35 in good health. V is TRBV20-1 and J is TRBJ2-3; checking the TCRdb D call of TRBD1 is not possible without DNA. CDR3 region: CSARDSGTNLLDTQYF.